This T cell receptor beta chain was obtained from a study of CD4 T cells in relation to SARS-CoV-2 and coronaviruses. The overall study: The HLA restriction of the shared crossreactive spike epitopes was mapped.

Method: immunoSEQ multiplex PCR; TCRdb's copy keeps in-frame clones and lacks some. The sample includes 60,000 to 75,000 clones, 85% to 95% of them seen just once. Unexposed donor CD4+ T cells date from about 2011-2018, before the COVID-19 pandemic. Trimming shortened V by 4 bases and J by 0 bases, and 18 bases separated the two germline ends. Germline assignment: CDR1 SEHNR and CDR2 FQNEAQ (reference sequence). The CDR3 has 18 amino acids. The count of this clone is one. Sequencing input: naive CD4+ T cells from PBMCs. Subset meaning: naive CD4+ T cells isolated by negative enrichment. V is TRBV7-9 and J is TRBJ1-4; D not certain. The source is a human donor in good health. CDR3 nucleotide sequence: TGTGCCAGCAGCTATGGGTTGGTCAGGCTTACAACTAATGAAAAACTGTTTTTT. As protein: CASSYGLVRLTTNEKLFF.